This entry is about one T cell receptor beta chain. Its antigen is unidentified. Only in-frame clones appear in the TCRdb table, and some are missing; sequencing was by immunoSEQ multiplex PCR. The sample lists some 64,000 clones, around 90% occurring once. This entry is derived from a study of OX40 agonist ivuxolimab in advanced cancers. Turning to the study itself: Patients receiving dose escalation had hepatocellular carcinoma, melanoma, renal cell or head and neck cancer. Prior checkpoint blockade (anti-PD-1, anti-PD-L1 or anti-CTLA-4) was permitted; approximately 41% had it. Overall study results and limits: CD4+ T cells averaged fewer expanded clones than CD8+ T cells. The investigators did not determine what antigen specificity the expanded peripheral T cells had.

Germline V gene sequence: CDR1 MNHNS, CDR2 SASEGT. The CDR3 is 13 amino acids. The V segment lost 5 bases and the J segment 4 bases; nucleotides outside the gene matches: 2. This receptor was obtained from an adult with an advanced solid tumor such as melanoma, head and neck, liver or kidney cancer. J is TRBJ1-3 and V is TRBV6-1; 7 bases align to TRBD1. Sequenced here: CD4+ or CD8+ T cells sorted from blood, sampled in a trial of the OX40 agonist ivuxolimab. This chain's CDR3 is CASSRDRGNTIYF. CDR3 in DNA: TGTGCCAGCAGTCGGGACAGAGGAAACACCATATATTTT.